This T cell receptor beta chain was documented in a study of Ad26.COV2.S vaccination and SARS-CoV-2 variants. Study outcomes and limitations: Analytic work on TCR breadth and depth might have understated the full extent of total T cell responses.

Assay used: immunoSEQ multiplex PCR; TCRdb lists only in-frame clones, some missing. Of fewer than 400,000 clones in the sample, about nine tenths were seen once. The CDR3 length is 15 residues. J was trimmed by 6 bases and V by 0 bases; bases with no gene match: 6. The germline CDR1 and CDR2 sequences are MNHEY and SVGAGI. This clone was detected once. Its cognate antigen is unknown. The treatment denotes: 15 to 20 received Ad26.COV2.S at low or high dose, single or two shots; about 5 received placebo; per-sample allocation not given. It was on day 63 after the first vaccine or placebo injection that samples were taken.

The V and J genes are TRBV6-5 and TRBJ1-2; 8 nucleotides align to TRBD1. The sequenced sample was peripheral blood, obtained in a trial of Ad26.COV2.S vaccine versus placebo. This TCR came from a person between 18 and 65 years old who received the Ad26.COV2.S COVID-19 vaccine or a placebo. The CDR3, as DNA: TGTGCCAGCAGTTACTCGAACAGGGGGGTGGATGGCTACACCTTC. Translating gives CASSYSNRGVDGYTF.